The rows below give T cell receptor beta chains drawn from one sample of a study of molecular identifiers for immune sequencing clone quantification. TCRdb called the PCR reads again in MiXCR, with one record for every CDR3 protein. The top ten clones hold 0.84% of a sample with about half a million distinct CDR3 sequences, roughly 23% of them seen once. Sequences were obtained from naive CD8+ T cells from blood, with Jurkat cell RNA spiked in. Receptor source: a human donor in good health. Some libraries in this study had Jurkat cell RNA spiked in. The CDR3 runs from the conserved cysteine through the conserved F or W. The D gene is left open where the match is weak. Clone size appears in some rows only: once, few, many, or a class for an expanded clone.

D	V	size	J	DNA	CDR3
-	TRBV12-3/TRBV12-4	few	TRBJ2-5	TGTGCCAGCAGTTTAGCGCTCGGGGCAGAGGGGACCCAGTACTTC	CASSLALGAEGTQYF
-	TRBV6-5	-	TRBJ1-4	TGTGCCAGCAGTTTACGGGACTCCGCCGTTGAAAAACTGTTTTTT	CASSLRDSAVEKLFF
TRBD1	TRBV6-6	few	TRBJ2-3	TGTGCCAGCAGTTACAGACAGGGGGGAGATACGCAGTATTTT	CASSYRQGGDTQYF
-	TRBV6-6	-	TRBJ2-3	TGTGCCAGCAGTTCTGACAGTCGGGTAGTCGCAGATACGCAGTATTTT	CASSSDSRVVADTQYF
-	TRBV6-5	-	TRBJ1-4	TGTGCCAGCAGCCTCGGCCTGCGGGGCTACCTTAATGAAAAACTGTTTTTT	CASSLGLRGYLNEKLFF
-	TRBV9	many	TRBJ2-3	TGTGCCAGCAGCGTCTCATGGACCCGCACAGATACGCAGTATTTT	CASSVSWTRTDTQYF
-	TRBV6-9	-	TRBJ2-2	TGTGCCAGCAGTTATTTTGAGGGTTCAGGCACCGGGGAGCTGTTTTTT	CASSYFEGSGTGELFF
TRBD2	TRBV12-3/TRBV12-4	few	TRBJ2-3	TGTGCCAGCAGGGGACTAGCGGGGGGCCCCGATACGCAGTATTTT	CASRGLAGGPDTQYF
-	TRBV28	many	TRBJ2-7	TGTGCCAGCAGTTTCCCCGGCCACTACGAGCAGTACTTC	CASSFPGHYEQYF
TRBD2	TRBV6-2/TRBV6-3	-	TRBJ2-5	TGTGCCAGCACCGGGGGGGGCCTTGGAGAAGAGACCCAGTACTTC	CASTGGGLGEETQYF
-	TRBV29-1	many	TRBJ2-2	TGCAGCGTTTTATGGTCCACCGGGGAGCTGTTTTTT	CSVLWSTGELFF
-	TRBV19	few	TRBJ1-1	TGTGCCAGTAACGGGAACACTGAAGCTTTCTTT	CASNGNTEAFF
-	TRBV19	-	TRBJ2-7	TGTGCCAGTACGAGCGGTGCCTACGAGCAGTACTTC	CASTSGAYEQYF
TRBD1	TRBV11-2	few	TRBJ2-7	TGTGCCAGCAGCACACTAGGACAGGACCACTACGAGCAGTACTTC	CASSTLGQDHYEQYF
TRBD2	TRBV27	many	TRBJ2-5	TGTGCCAGCAGTTCTTCAACTAGCGGGGGAGAGACCCAGTACTTC	CASSSSTSGGETQYF
TRBD1	TRBV19	-	TRBJ1-1	TGTGCCAGTAGTACACAGGGGGCGGCCACTGAAGCTTTCTTT	CASSTQGAATEAFF
-	TRBV20-1	many	TRBJ2-2	TGCAGAATGGGAGGAGGTGGAACCGGGGAGCTGTTTTTT	CRMGGGGTGELFF
-	TRBV19	many	TRBJ2-3	TGTGCCAGTAGTGGACCGGAGGATACGCAGTATTTT	CASSGPEDTQYF
TRBD1	TRBV4-3	-	TRBJ1-2	TGCGCCAGCAGCCAAGATCGGACAGGGGGCTTTGGCTACACCTTC	CASSQDRTGGFGYTF
-	TRBV12-3/TRBV12-4	-	TRBJ1-3	TGTGCCAGCAGTTTAGCGTCACATCCTGGAAACACCATATATTTT	CASSLASHPGNTIYF
-	TRBV19	-	TRBJ2-5	TGTGCCAGTAGTATAGAGGGAGTGATGGGCCAAGGGACCCAGTACTTC	CASSIEGVMGQGTQYF
-	TRBV7-8	-	TRBJ2-7	TGTGCCGGCAGCTACGGGACCTACGAGCAGTACTTC	CAGSYGTYEQYF
TRBD1	TRBV12-3/TRBV12-4	many	TRBJ2-5	TGTGCCAGCAGCCTAGACAGGGGTAAAAAGACCCAGTACTTC	CASSLDRGKKTQYF
-	TRBV29-1	many	TRBJ1-1	TGCAGCGTTGGAAGGACAGTTGAAGCTTTCTTT	CSVGRTVEAFF
-	TRBV7-9	-	TRBJ1-6	TGTGCCAGCAGCTTATATGGGGAGAATAATCCACCCCTCCACTTT	CASSLYGENNPPLHF
-	TRBV20-1	many	TRBJ2-7	TGCAGTGCTAGCCGAAGACAGGACTCCTACGAGCAGTACTTC	CSASRRQDSYEQYF
TRBD2	TRBV6-2/TRBV6-3	few	TRBJ2-3	TGTGCCAGCAGTCCGGGACTAGCGGGGGGCCGCACAGATACGCAGTATTTT	CASSPGLAGGRTDTQYF
-	TRBV4-2	many	TRBJ2-3	TGTGCCAGCAGCCTTGAGGGCGGCCCAGATACGCAGTATTTT	CASSLEGGPDTQYF
TRBD1	TRBV20-1	-	TRBJ1-5	TGCAGTGCTAGTCCGTGGACAGGGGATCATCAGCCCCAGCATTTT	CSASPWTGDHQPQHF
TRBD1	TRBV11-2	-	TRBJ1-1	TGTGCCAGCAGCCCAGGGGGTAGAGAAGCTTTCTTT	CASSPGGREAFF
-	TRBV19	many	TRBJ2-5	TGTGCCAGTAGCAACCCCCTAGCTCCTCAAGAGACCCAGTACTTC	CASSNPLAPQETQYF
-	TRBV7-9	few	TRBJ1-1	TGTGCCAGCAGCCATCCGGGCTATGAAGCTTTCTTT	CASSHPGYEAFF
-	TRBV6-2/TRBV6-3	many	TRBJ1-1	TGTGCCAGCAGTTACGCGAGGAGTGAAGCTTTCTTT	CASSYARSEAFF